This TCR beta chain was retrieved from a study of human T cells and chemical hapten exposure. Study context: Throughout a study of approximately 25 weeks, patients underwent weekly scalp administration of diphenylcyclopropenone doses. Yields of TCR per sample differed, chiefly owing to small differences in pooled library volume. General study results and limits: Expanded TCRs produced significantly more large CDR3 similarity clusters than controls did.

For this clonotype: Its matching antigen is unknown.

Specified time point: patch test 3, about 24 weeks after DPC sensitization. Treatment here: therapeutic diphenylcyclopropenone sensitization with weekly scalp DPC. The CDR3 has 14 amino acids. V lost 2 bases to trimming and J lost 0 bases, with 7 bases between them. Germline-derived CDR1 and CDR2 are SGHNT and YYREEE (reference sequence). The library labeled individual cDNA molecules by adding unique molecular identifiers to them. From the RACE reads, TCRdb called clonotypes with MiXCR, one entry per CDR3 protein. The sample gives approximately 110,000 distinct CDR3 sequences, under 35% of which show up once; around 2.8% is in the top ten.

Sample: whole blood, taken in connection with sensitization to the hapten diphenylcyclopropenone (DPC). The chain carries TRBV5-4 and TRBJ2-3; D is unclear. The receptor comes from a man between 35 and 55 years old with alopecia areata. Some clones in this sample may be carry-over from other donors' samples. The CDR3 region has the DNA TGTGCCAGCAGCTTAATTCATAGCACAGATACGCAGTATTTT. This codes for CASSLIHSTDTQYF.